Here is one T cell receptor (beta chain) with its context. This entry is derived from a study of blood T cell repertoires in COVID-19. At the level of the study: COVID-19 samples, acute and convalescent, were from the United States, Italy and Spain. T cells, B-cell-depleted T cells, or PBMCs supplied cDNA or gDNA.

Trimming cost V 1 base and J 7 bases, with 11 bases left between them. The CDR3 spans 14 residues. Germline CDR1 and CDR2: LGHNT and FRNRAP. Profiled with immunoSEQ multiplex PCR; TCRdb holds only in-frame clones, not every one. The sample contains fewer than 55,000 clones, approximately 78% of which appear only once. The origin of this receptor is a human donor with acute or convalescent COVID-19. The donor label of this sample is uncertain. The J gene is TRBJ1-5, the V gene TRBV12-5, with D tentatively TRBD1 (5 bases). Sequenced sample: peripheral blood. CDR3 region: CASGLGNGGQPQHF. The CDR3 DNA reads TGTGCTAGTGGTTTGGGTAACGGGGGGCAGCCCCAGCATTTT.